The 18 T cell receptor beta chains in this list originate from one sample, sequenced in a study of cytomegalovirus exposure and HLA in healthy donors. 60 Vbeta and 13 Jbeta primers were used in PCR. TCRdb keeps only in-frame clones here, not all; method: immunoSEQ multiplex PCR. This sample carries some 200,000 clones, approximately 88% of them seen once, and the ten largest clones take about 0.77%. The sample consisted of PBMCs. Receptor source: a boy aged 2 to 9 in good health and CMV-seronegative.

This clone was observed a single time. The chain has TRBV4-1 and TRBJ1-2; 11 nucleotides line up with TRBD1. The CDR3 length is 16 residues. CDR1 MGHRA and CDR2 YSYEKL come from the germline V gene. V lost 0 bases to trimming and J lost 3 bases; unmatched junction nucleotides: 3. The CDR3 DNA reads as TGCGCCAGCAGCCAAGATAGGACAGGGGGCTACTATGGCTACACCTTC. It yields the protein CASSQDRTGGYYGYTF.

This clone has more than one count but fewer than ten. The chain links TRBV11-2 to TRBJ1-1; D gene uncertain. This CDR3 spans 13 amino acids. Germline V gene lookup returns CDR1 SGHAT and CDR2 FQNNGV. V gave up 5 bases and J gave up 1 base, with 8 bases separating them. Here the CDR3 DNA reads TGTGCCAGCAGCCGTTCGGGGAACACTGAAGCTTTCTTT. As protein: CASSRSGNTEAFF.

This rearrangement joins TRBV21-1 to TRBJ2-7; the table assigns TRBD1, which was not confirmed against the DNA. TRBV21-1 is given as a pseudogene. CDR3 length equals 16 residues. CDR3 nucleotides: TGTGCCAGCAGCCAGCCCCCCGGGACAGGGAGGTACGAGCAGTACTTC. Encoded protein: CASSQPPGTGRYEQYF.

There are a few counts of this clone. The same CDR3 is also encoded by other DNA sequences in this sample. The gene calls are TRBV5-8 and TRBJ1-2, with D tentatively TRBD1 (6 bases). This CDR3 is built from 14 residues. V was cut by 2 bases and J by 3 bases, with 11 bases left in between. Germline values: CDR1 SGHTS, CDR2 YDEGEE. The CDR3 protein is CASSLQGADYGYTF. The CDR3 DNA sequence: TGTGCCAGCAGCTTACAGGGTGCCGACTATGGCTACACCTTC.

The chain combines TRBV6-6 with TRBJ1-6; D gene unclear. V dropped 1 base and J dropped 9 bases, with 16 bases sitting between them. The CDR3 runs to 16 residues. The germline CDR1 and CDR2 sequences are MNHNY and SVGAGI (reference sequence). Here the CDR3 DNA reads TGTGCCAGCAGTTACTTAGCCTCTTCACCCACTTCACCCCTCCACTTT. Protein: CASSYLASSPTSPLHF.

V usage is TRBV6-5 and J usage is TRBJ2-5; D is perhaps TRBD2 (6 bases). The CDR3 has 14 residues. The V and J ends lost 2 bases and 5 bases respectively, with 12 bases between them. Germline CDR1 reads MNHEY; CDR2 reads SVGAGI. CDR3 coding DNA: TGTGCCAGCAGTTACAGGGAGGATAAGGAGACCCAGTACTTC. The encoded protein is CASSYREDKETQYF.

The gene calls are TRBV7-2 and TRBJ2-3, with 11 bases lining up with TRBD2. V was pared by 0 bases and J by 0 bases, with 5 bases of the junction left unmatched. Looked up from germline, CDR1 is SGHTA and CDR2 is FQGNSA. The CDR3 runs 18 residues. CDR3 protein: CASSLAHLAGGSTDTQYF. Written as DNA, the CDR3 is TGTGCCAGCAGCTTAGCGCACCTAGCGGGGGGTAGCACAGATACGCAGTATTTT.

V gene TRBV2 combines with J gene TRBJ2-4; D call uncertain. Germline CDR1 reads SNHLY; CDR2 reads FYNNEI. The CDR3 spans 16 residues. Trimming stripped 4 bases from V and 0 bases from J, with 13 bases between. Here the CDR3 reads CASSGLAELAKNIQYF. The CDR3 nucleotides read TGTGCCAGCAGTGGATTAGCCGAGCTAGCCAAAAACATTCAGTACTTC.

This chain joins TRBV7-9 and TRBJ2-5; no reliable D call. This CDR3 comprises 15 residues. Trimming stripped 2 bases from V and 2 bases from J, with 12 bases between. CDR1 is SEHNR and CDR2 is FQNEAQ in the germline V gene (reference sequence). Here the CDR3 DNA reads TGTGCCAGCAGCTTAACTATCCCGAAACAAGAGACCCAGTACTTC. As protein: CASSLTIPKQETQYF.

V and J are TRBV6-5 and TRBJ2-1; 9 nucleotides match TRBD2. V shed 8 bases, J shed 7 bases, and the junction held 9 bases outside the gene matches. The length of the CDR3 is 14 residues. Germline assignment: CDR1 MNHEY and CDR2 SVGAGI. The chain's CDR3 is CASSGGGAGNEQFF. As DNA, the CDR3 is TGTGCCAGCTCGGGCGGGGGGGCCGGGAATGAGCAGTTCTTC.

This rearrangement joins TRBV6-5 to TRBJ2-7, with 7 bases that match TRBD2. This CDR3 comprises 14 residues. With V trimmed by 3 bases and J by 2 bases, 4 bases remained unmatched. The germline gives CDR1 MNHEY, CDR2 SVGAGI. The CDR3 protein is CASSYTGGAYEQYF. CDR3 in DNA: TGTGCCAGCAGTTATACGGGAGGCGCCTACGAGCAGTACTTC.

This chain uses TRBV27 with TRBJ2-7; D not resolved. V was cut by 2 bases and J by 1 base, with 6 bases left in between. CDR1 is MNHEY, CDR2 SMNVEV, per germline (reference sequence). The CDR3 is made up of 13 amino acids. DNA of the CDR3: TGTGCCAGCAGTTTACAGAATTCCTACGAGCAGTACTTC. This gives the protein CASSLQNSYEQYF.

The chain uses TRBV4-1 and TRBJ2-2, with D possibly TRBD1 on 6 matching bases. In germline, CDR1 is MGHRA, CDR2 YSYEKL. The V end lost 2 bases, the J end lost 4 bases, and 8 bases lay between the germline ends. This CDR3 region has 14 residues. Written as DNA, the CDR3 is TGCGCCAGCAGCCAAACAGGGTCCACCGGGGAGCTGTTTTTT. This encodes CASSQTGSTGELFF.

V gene TRBV19 combines with J gene TRBJ1-1; D gene unclear. The CDR3 consists of 15 residues. Germline values: CDR1 LNHDA, CDR2 SQIVND (reference sequence). V dropped 0 bases and J dropped 7 bases, with 15 bases sitting between them. CDR3 loop: CASSIDAWTRGEAFF. The CDR3 DNA sequence: TGTGCCAGTAGTATAGATGCATGGACCCGGGGTGAAGCTTTCTTT.

This chain connects TRBV19 to TRBJ1-1, with D perhaps matching TRBD1 (5 bases). The CDR3 is 15 amino acids. Germline V gene data show CDR1 as LNHDA and CDR2 as SQIVND (reference sequence). V was shortened by 4 bases and J by 4 bases, with 16 bases between the two germline ends. This CDR3 is CASSSRRGRGTEAFF. In DNA, the CDR3 is TGTGCCAGTAGTAGCCGTAGAGGAAGGGGCACTGAAGCTTTCTTT. Full variable domain (rest looked up from reference TRBV19 and TRBJ1-1): DGGITQSPKYLFRKEGQNVTLSCEQNLNHDAMYWYRQDPGQGLRLIYYSQIVNDFQKGDIAEGYSVSREKKESFPLTVTSAQKNPTAFYLCASSSRRGRGTEAFFGQGTRLTVV.

V is TRBV16 and J is TRBJ2-1; 7 bases match TRBD2. V lost 5 bases, J lost 3 bases, and 7 bases stayed unmatched. The CDR3 consists of 15 residues. Germline CDR1 reads KGHSY; CDR2 reads FQNENV. DNA for the CDR3: TGTGCCAGCAGCAGTAGCGGGTTAAACTACAATGAGCAGTTCTTC. Translation gives CASSSSGLNYNEQFF.

This chain connects TRBV6-1 to TRBJ2-7, with 9 bases fitting TRBD2. The length of the CDR3 is 14 residues. Germline CDR1 MNHNS, CDR2 SASEGT. V shed 7 bases and J 3 bases; nucleotides not matched to a gene: 7. The CDR3 bases are TGTGCCAGCACTAGGCTAGCGGGGAGCTACGAGCAGTACTTC. It yields the protein CASTRLAGSYEQYF.

V usage is TRBV6-5 and J usage is TRBJ2-3, with a weak D call TRBD2 (6 bases). Per the germline V gene, CDR1 is MNHEY and CDR2 is SVGAGI. The CDR3 spans 15 residues. The V end lost 0 bases, the J end lost 7 bases, and 14 bases lay between the germline ends. The CDR3 here is CASSYSVGSGYTQYF. The CDR3, as DNA: TGTGCCAGCAGTTACTCTGTTGGTAGCGGCTATACGCAGTATTTT.